This T cell receptor beta chain was captured by sequencing in a study of CD8 T cells in Susac syndrome. Germline-derived CDR1 and CDR2 are SGHNT and YYREEE (reference sequence). Trimming pared 4 bases from V and 3 bases from J, leaving 13 bases between. There are 14 residues in the CDR3. With random hexamers, 0.5 to 1 ug RNA was reverse transcribed. TCR beta CDR3 was amplified by immunoSEQ covering 54 Vbeta and 13 Jbeta. TCRdb processed the immunoSEQ multiplex PCR reads anew with MiXCR; each CDR3 protein has one entry. The data hold roughly 200,000 distinct CDR3 sequences, with 93% observed a single time. Healthy donors served as age- and sex-matched controls.

The chain has TRBV5-4 and TRBJ1-1; D unclear. This receptor was identified in a human donor in good health. Sequencing was carried out using CD4+ T cells from PBMCs. CDR3 sequence (DNA): TGTGCCAGCAGCCCGAGGGCGGCGGACACTGAAGCTTTCTTT. Residues: CASSPRAADTEAFF.